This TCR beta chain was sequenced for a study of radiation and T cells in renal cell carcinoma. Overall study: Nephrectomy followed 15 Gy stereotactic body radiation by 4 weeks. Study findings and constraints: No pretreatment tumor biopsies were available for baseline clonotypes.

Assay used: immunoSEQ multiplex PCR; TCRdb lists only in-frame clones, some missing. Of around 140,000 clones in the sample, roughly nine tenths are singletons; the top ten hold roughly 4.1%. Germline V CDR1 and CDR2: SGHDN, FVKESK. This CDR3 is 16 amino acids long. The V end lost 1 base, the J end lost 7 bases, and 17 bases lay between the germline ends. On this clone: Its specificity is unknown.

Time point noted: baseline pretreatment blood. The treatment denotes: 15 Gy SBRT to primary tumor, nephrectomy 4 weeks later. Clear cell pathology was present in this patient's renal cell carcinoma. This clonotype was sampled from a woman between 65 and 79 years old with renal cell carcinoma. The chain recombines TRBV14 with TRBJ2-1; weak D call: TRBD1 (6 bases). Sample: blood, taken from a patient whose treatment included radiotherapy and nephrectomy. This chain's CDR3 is CASSQVWSPRGNEQFF. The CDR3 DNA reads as TGTGCCAGCAGCCAAGTGTGGTCTCCTAGGGGGAATGAGCAGTTCTTC.